Following are 31 T cell receptor beta chains from one sample sequenced in a study of monozygotic twins with cystic fibrosis. TCRdb's copy holds only in-frame clones and misses some; the assay was immunoSEQ multiplex PCR. The sample records 25,000 to 40,000 clones, roughly 96% being singletons. The specimen was blood. The receptors shown here come from a girl aged 2 to 9 with cystic fibrosis.

The chain uses TRBV5-6 and TRBJ1-1, with 10 bases identical to TRBD1. The CDR3 has 16 amino acids. Germline trimming cut 4 bases from V and 4 bases from J; bases unmatched to any gene: 10. Germline values: CDR1 SGHDT, CDR2 YYEEEE. The CDR3 loop reads CASSDSDGQGGTEAFF. The CDR3 DNA reads TGTGCCAGCAGCGACTCGGACGGACAGGGGGGCACTGAAGCTTTCTTT.

This chain links TRBV2 with TRBJ2-7; TRBD2 might be the D (5 bases). From germline, CDR1 is SNHLY and CDR2 FYNNEI. Trimming cost V 7 bases and J 5 bases, with 15 bases left between them. The CDR3 extends over 13 amino acids. CDR3 nucleotides: TGTGCCAGCACACAGCGGCCAATCGACGAGCAGTACTTC. It translates to CASTQRPIDEQYF.

The V gene is TRBV2, the J gene TRBJ2-5, with 9 bases identical to TRBD2. Germline values: CDR1 SNHLY, CDR2 FYNNEI. The V and J ends lost 7 bases and 3 bases, in that order; junction bases with no gene match: 6. This CDR3 is built from 14 residues. CDR3 nucleotides: TGTGCCAGCATCTGGCGGGAGGGTGAAGAGACCCAGTACTTC. Protein sequence: CASIWREGEETQYF.

The chain couples TRBV29-1 to TRBJ2-7; the match to TRBD2 covers 15 bases. CDR3 length: 14 residues. From germline, CDR1 is SQVTM and CDR2 ANQGSEA. The junction had 4 bases not matched to a gene; V was cut back by 7 bases and J by 3 bases. This CDR3 reads CSARTSGRGYEQYF. DNA for the CDR3: TGCAGCGCCAGGACTAGCGGGAGGGGCTACGAGCAGTACTTC.

The V call is TRBV15, the J call TRBJ2-7; no definite D call. Trimming cost V 0 bases and J 4 bases, with 10 bases left between them. In germline, CDR1 is LNHNV, CDR2 YYDKDF (reference sequence). This CDR3 comprises 14 residues. CDR3 region: CATSRDRASYEQYF. Written as DNA, the CDR3 is TGTGCCACCAGCAGAGATCGAGCGTCTTACGAGCAGTACTTC.

The table lists this clone with a count of one. The V and J genes are TRBV15 and TRBJ2-6, with D tentatively TRBD1 (6 bases). The V gene lost 4 bases and the J gene lost 1 base, with 17 bases spanning the gap. Germline CDR1 LNHNV, CDR2 YYDKDF (reference sequence). This CDR3 comprises 18 residues. CDR3 sequence reads: CATSIRTGSWSGANVLTF. DNA for the CDR3: TGTGCCACCAGCATACGAACAGGGTCCTGGTCTGGGGCCAACGTCCTGACTTTC.

This chain uses TRBV9 with TRBJ1-1; 7 nucleotides align to TRBD1. Per the germline V gene, CDR1 is SGDLS and CDR2 is YYNGEE. V dropped 0 bases and J dropped 5; count of bases not matched to a gene: 7. The CDR3 totals 15 residues. The CDR3 loop reads CASSVVQGLGTEAFF. In nucleotides, the CDR3 is TGTGCCAGCAGCGTAGTACAGGGGCTAGGGACTGAAGCTTTCTTT.

The chain employs TRBV19 and TRBJ1-1, with D tentatively TRBD1 (6 bases). Germline assignment: CDR1 LNHDA and CDR2 SQIVND (reference sequence). The CDR3 totals 16 residues. Trimming shortened V by 8 bases and J by 4 bases, and 23 bases separated the two germline ends. CDR3 nucleotide sequence: TGTGCCAGTGGCGCGCGGGGGGGCGCTTCGATCACTGAAGCTTTCTTT. Protein sequence: CASGARGGASITEAFF.

The sample holds one count of this clone. The chain carries TRBV2 and TRBJ1-5; a possible D gene is TRBD1 (6 bases). The CDR3 is 14 amino acids. Germline CDR1 is SNHLY and CDR2 is FYNNEI. Trimming pared 5 bases from V and 2 bases from J, leaving 10 bases between. CDR3 protein: CASSPGERNQPQHF. CDR3 nucleotide sequence: TGTGCCAGCAGTCCAGGGGAGCGCAATCAGCCCCAGCATTTT.

V and J are TRBV7-3 and TRBJ1-1, with 8 bases aligning to TRBD1. The junction had 4 bases not matched to a gene; V was cut back by 3 bases and J by 7 bases. The CDR3 extends over 13 amino acids. Germline V gives CDR1 SGHTA, CDR2 FQGTGA. The CDR3 nucleotides are TGTGCCAGCAGCTTGGACAGGGAAGGTGAAGCTTTCTTT. It codes for CASSLDREGEAFF.

The gene calls are TRBV30 and TRBJ1-2; D is unclear. The germline V gene has CDR1 GTSNPN and CDR2 SVGIG (reference sequence). With 0 bases removed from V and 3 bases from J, the gap between germline ends came to 8 bases. The CDR3 loop spans 13 amino acids. The CDR3 nucleotides read TGTGCCTGGAGTGTAGGAGAGGACTATGGCTACACCTTC. Its translation is CAWSVGEDYGYTF. Drawing the rest from reference TRBV30 and TRBJ1-2, the complete variable domain is SQTIHQWPATLVQPVGSPLSLECTVEGTSNPNLYWYRQAAGRGLQLLFYSVGIGQISSEVPQNLSASRPQDRQFILSSKKLLLSDSGFYLCAWSVGEDYGYTFGSGTRLTVV.

The table lists this clone with a count of one. This rearrangement joins TRBV6-6 to TRBJ1-3; unclear D gene. The CDR3 length is 16 residues. The V gene lost 2 bases and the J gene lost 4 bases, with 15 bases spanning the gap. Germline V CDR1 and CDR2: MNHNY, SVGAGI (reference sequence). CDR3 DNA: TGTGCCAGCAGTTACCCGGGAGGCTACTCCGGAAACACCATATATTTT. Its protein product is CASSYPGGYSGNTIYF.

This chain connects TRBV6-1 to TRBJ1-3; D call uncertain. V was shortened by 5 bases and J by 2 bases, with 10 bases between the two germline ends. This CDR3 is 14 amino acids long. Germline loops: CDR1 MNHNS, CDR2 SASEGT. The CDR3 protein is CASSQVGTGNTIYF. In nucleotides, the CDR3 is TGTGCCAGCAGTCAAGTGGGGACTGGAAACACCATATATTTT.

A single count supports this clone. The rearrangement uses TRBV25-1 and TRBJ2-3, with D unclear. In germline, CDR1 is MGHDK, CDR2 SYGVNS. This CDR3 is built from 14 residues. V was pared by 4 bases and J by 1 base, with 9 bases between. DNA of the CDR3: TGTGCCAGCAGTGCTTACGGCGGCACAGATACGCAGTATTTT. Protein product: CASSAYGGTDTQYF.

CDR3 loop: CASSEQGNSNQPQHF. CDR3 nucleotides: TGTGCCAGCAGTGAGCAGGGGAACAGCAATCAGCCCCAGCATTTT. The gene calls are TRBV2 and TRBJ1-5; a possible D gene is TRBD1 (6 bases). The CDR3 has 15 amino acids. The germline gives CDR1 SNHLY, CDR2 FYNNEI. V was trimmed by 3 bases and J by 1 base, leaving 10 bases between them.

Remarks on this clone: Other nucleotide sequences from this sample produce the same CDR3. This chain joins TRBV5-1 and TRBJ1-1; D is uncertain. The V end lost 0 bases, the J end lost 1 base, and 7 bases lay between the germline ends. This CDR3 region has 14 residues. The germline CDR1 and CDR2 sequences are SGHRS and YFSETQ. CDR3: CASSLVLGNTEAFF. The CDR3 region has the DNA TGCGCCAGCAGCTTGGTTCTCGGGAACACTGAAGCTTTCTTT. The whole variable domain, filled in from reference TRBV5-1 and TRBJ1-1, reads KAGVTQTPRYLIKTRGQQVTLSCSPISGHRSVSWYQQTPGQGLQFLFEYFSETQRNKGNFPGRFSGRQFSNSRSEMNVSTLELGDSALYLCASSLVLGNTEAFFGQGTRLTVV.

This clone occurred once. The chain links TRBV29-1 to TRBJ1-3; D is unresolved. The V end was cut by 4 bases, the J end by 0 bases, with 7 bases between. Germline-derived CDR1 and CDR2 are SQVTM and ANQGSEA. CDR3 length: 13 residues. The CDR3 here is CSVVADSGNTIYF. The DNA of the CDR3 is TGCAGCGTTGTTGCTGACTCTGGAAACACCATATATTTT. Filled out from reference TRBV29-1 and TRBJ1-3, the complete variable domain reads SAVISQKPSRDICQRGTSLTIQCQVDSQVTMMFWYRQQPGQSLTLIATANQGSEATYESGFVIDKFPISRPNLTFSTLTVSNMSPEDSSIYLCSVVADSGNTIYFGEGSWLTVV.

This sequence joins TRBV2 and TRBJ2-3; no clear D gene. The CDR3 runs 14 residues. Germline-derived CDR1 and CDR2 are SNHLY and FYNNEI. Trimming cost V 7 bases and J 4 bases, with 15 bases left between them. CDR3: CASTGSAGSDTQYF. Written as DNA, the CDR3 is TGTGCCAGCACCGGAAGTGCTGGTTCAGATACGCAGTATTTT.

The chain links TRBV7-9 to TRBJ1-2; unclear D gene. The CDR3 totals 11 residues. V shed 5 bases and J shed 8 bases, with 9 bases lying between them. The V gene's germline CDR1 is SEHNR and CDR2 FQNEAQ (reference sequence). The CDR3 region has the DNA TGTGCCAGCAGCGCCGACGCCGGCTACACCTTC. This encodes CASSADAGYTF.

V gene TRBV7-2 combines with J gene TRBJ1-2; 8 bases align to TRBD1. Germline lookup yields CDR1 SGHTA and CDR2 FQGNSA. Losses at the gene ends were 5 bases for V and 8 bases for J; bases not matched to a gene: 13. This CDR3 spans 15 amino acids. This chain's CDR3 is CASSQPGQGASGYTF. CDR3 DNA sequence: TGTGCCAGCAGCCAACCGGGGCAGGGGGCTTCGGGCTACACCTTC.

The gene calls are TRBV4-1 and TRBJ1-5; D perhaps matches TRBD1 (5 bases). CDR3 size: 16 residues. CDR1 is MGHRA, CDR2 YSYEKL, per germline. V was shortened by 4 bases and J by 2 bases, with 15 bases between the two germline ends. In DNA, the CDR3 is TGCGCCAGCAGCCGTTCCGTGACAGCGGGCAATCAGCCCCAGCATTTT. It encodes CASSRSVTAGNQPQHF.

The chain employs TRBV4-2 and TRBJ2-7, with 9 bases matching TRBD2. The junction had 3 bases not matched to a gene; V was cut back by 0 bases and J by 3 bases. Germline V gene lookup returns CDR1 LGHNA and CDR2 YNFKEQ. The CDR3 sequence is 15 residues long. Written as DNA, the CDR3 is TGTGCCAGCAGCCAAGATGAGACTAGCGGCTACGAGCAGTACTTC. It translates to CASSQDETSGYEQYF.

The chain links TRBV5-1 to TRBJ2-1; 11 nucleotides agree with TRBD2. Trimming removed 1 base from V and 5 bases from J; junction bases left unmatched: 14. Germline V gives CDR1 SGHRS, CDR2 YFSETQ. The CDR3 has 19 residues. CDR3 coding DNA: TGCGCCAGCAGCTTGTCGTTGACTAGCGGGGAGGTCGTCGACAATGAGCAGTTCTTC. Its protein is CASSLSLTSGEVVDNEQFF.

V is TRBV19 and J is TRBJ2-1; D may be TRBD1 (5 bases). Between the trimmed V and J ends, which lost 6 bases and 4 bases, there was a span of 16 bases. Germline CDR1 reads LNHDA; CDR2 reads SQIVND (reference sequence). The CDR3 is 15 residues long. DNA of the CDR3: TGTGCCAGTAGCCCAGGGTTTGACCCTTACAATGAGCAGTTCTTC. Amino acid sequence: CASSPGFDPYNEQFF. The full variable domain, completed using reference TRBV19 and TRBJ2-1, is DGGITQSPKYLFRKEGQNVTLSCEQNLNHDAMYWYRQDPGQGLRLIYYSQIVNDFQKGDIAEGYSVSREKKESFPLTVTSAQKNPTAFYLCASSPGFDPYNEQFFGPGTRLTVL.

The chain uses TRBV29-1 and TRBJ1-1, with no clear D. This CDR3 has 13 residues. Germline CDR1 SQVTM, CDR2 ANQGSEA. The V gene lost 1 base and the J gene lost 0 bases, with 6 bases spanning the gap. The CDR3 bases are TGCAGCGTTGAAGGCAGGATGAACACTGAAGCTTTCTTT. As protein: CSVEGRMNTEAFF.

J is TRBJ1-1 and V is TRBV29-1; D is ambiguous. The CDR3 length is 13 residues. Germline CDR1 is SQVTM and CDR2 is ANQGSEA. The ends were cut back, 1 base at V and 1 base at J, with 7 bases in the middle. CDR3 coding DNA: TGCAGCGTTGAAGTAAAAGCGAACACTGAAGCTTTCTTT. The encoded protein is CSVEVKANTEAFF.

This sequence joins TRBV6-1 and TRBJ1-5, with 10 bases matching TRBD1. V lost 4 bases and J lost 6; bases outside the gene matches: 12. The germline CDR1 and CDR2 sequences are MNHNS and SASEGT. The CDR3 runs to 17 residues. The CDR3 protein is CASSASDRGLTVQPQHF. CDR3 in DNA: TGTGCCAGCAGTGCCTCTGACAGGGGGCTTACGGTTCAGCCCCAGCATTTT.

This clone has just one count. The chain links TRBV6-5 to TRBJ1-2, with a tentative D call TRBD1 (5 bases). Germline lookup yields CDR1 MNHEY and CDR2 SVGAGI. This CDR3 has 13 amino acids. Trimming took 2 bases from V and 5 from J, leaving 9 bases between them. The CDR3 sequence: CASSYPGRYGYTF. The DNA for the CDR3 is TGTGCCAGCAGTTACCCAGGGAGGTATGGCTACACCTTC.

This chain links TRBV6-5 with TRBJ2-7; D unresolved. CDR3 length: 15 amino acids. Germline values: CDR1 MNHEY, CDR2 SVGAGI. Trimming removed 6 bases from V and 4 bases from J, with 19 bases in between. CDR3 nucleotide sequence: TGTGCCAGCAGCCTTAGTCCAGGTTCTGGATACGAGCAGTACTTC. This encodes CASSLSPGSGYEQYF.

The chain is built from TRBV19 and TRBJ1-2, with TRBD1 matching over 8 bases. The CDR3 length is 14 residues. The germline CDR1 and CDR2 sequences are LNHDA and SQIVND (reference sequence). J was trimmed by 2 bases and V by 6 bases; bases with no gene match: 5. CDR3 nucleotide sequence: TGTGCCAGTAGGGTGGACAGGGCCAACTATGGCTACACCTTC. Amino acid sequence: CASRVDRANYGYTF.

The V call is TRBV6-1, the J call TRBJ1-1; possibly TRBD1 for D (5 bases). CDR1 is MNHNS and CDR2 is SASEGT in the germline V gene. CDR3 length equals 15 residues. V lost 4 bases, J lost 2 bases, and 14 bases lay in between. The CDR3 bases are TGTGCCAGCAGTGGGCCTCAGGGTTTCAACACTGAAGCTTTCTTT. It is translated as CASSGPQGFNTEAFF.